These 12 T cell receptor beta chains share one sample of origin, sequenced in a study of blood T cells in healthy people across ages. Sample-barcoded 5' priming and a J-beta primer mix drove a second PCR of about 7 to 12 cycles. TCRdb re-analysed the 5' RACE reads in MiXCR, keeping a single row per CDR3 protein. The repertoire holds approximately 760,000 distinct CDR3 sequences, with just under 25% as singletons. This sample was also put to use in a study of T cells of mothers and their children.

Specimen: blood. These receptor sequences come from a boy between 10 and 17 years old in good health.

The chain carries TRBV4-1 and TRBJ2-5; the D call may be TRBD1 or TRBD2 (5 bases each). Trimming left V 1 base short and J 6 bases short, with 12 bases between. The CDR3 is 14 amino acids. CDR1 and CDR2 (germline): MGHRA, YSYEKL. The CDR3 spells CASSQAGSGQTQYF. In DNA, the CDR3 is TGCGCCAGCAGCCAAGCAGGGAGTGGGCAGACCCAGTACTTC.

This clonotype was picked up a small number of times. The gene calls are TRBV18 and TRBJ1-2, with D possibly matching TRBD1 (5 bases). Germline assignment: CDR1 KGHSH and CDR2 LQKENI. The length of the CDR3 is 15 residues. The germline V and J ends were trimmed by 3 bases and 4 bases, with 15 bases remaining between them. The CDR3, as DNA: TGTGCCAGCTCACCGGGCAGAGGGGTTCGCTATGGCTACACCTTC. Its protein is CASSPGRGVRYGYTF.

The chain links TRBV4-1 to TRBJ1-1, with 7 bases lining up with TRBD1. The CDR3 runs to 13 residues. Germline trimming cut 3 bases from V and 5 bases from J; bases unmatched to any gene: 3. Germline CDR1 MGHRA, CDR2 YSYEKL. CDR3 amino acids: CASSQGQWTEAFF. In DNA form, the CDR3 reads TGCGCCAGCAGCCAGGGACAGTGGACTGAAGCTTTCTTT.

This clonotype occurred a few times. The J gene is TRBJ2-5, the V gene TRBV19; TRBD2 matches at 11 bases. The DNA end is more similar to TRBJ2-1, so the J call may be wrong. Germline assignment: CDR1 LNHDA and CDR2 SQIVND (reference sequence). This CDR3 has 14 amino acids. CDR3 region: CANVSGRAGNEQFF. CDR3 nucleotide sequence: TGTGCCAACGTTAGCGGGAGGGCCGGAAATGAGCAGTTCTTC.

This clonotype was seen a few times. The gene calls are TRBV7-9 and TRBJ2-5; 11 bases are shared with TRBD2. The germline V gene encodes CDR1 SEHNR and CDR2 FQNEAQ (reference sequence). The CDR3 totals 14 residues. V was pared by 8 bases and J by 5 bases, with 7 bases of the junction left unmatched. The CDR3 loop is CASASGLAAETQYF. CDR3 bases: TGTGCCAGCGCCTCGGGACTAGCGGCCGAGACCCAGTACTTC.

V is TRBV3-1 and J is TRBJ2-5; 8 bases line up with TRBD2. With 1 base clipped from V and 11 bases from J, the junction kept 9 bases outside the gene matches. Germline V CDR1 and CDR2: LGHDT, YNNKEL (reference sequence). The CDR3 runs to 14 residues. In DNA, the CDR3 is TGTGCCAGCAGCCAAGTTAAGCGGGGGCCACTGCAGTACTTC. Its protein product is CASSQVKRGPLQYF.

The chain is built from TRBV4-2 and TRBJ2-5; the match to TRBD2 covers 8 bases. This CDR3 has 16 amino acids. The J segment lost 1 base and the V segment lost 2 bases, leaving 6 bases of the junction unmatched. CDR1 and CDR2 (germline): LGHNA, YNFKEQ. The CDR3 reads CASSQPGLGIQETQYF. CDR3 nucleotides: TGTGCCAGCAGCCAACCGGGACTAGGAATCCAAGAGACCCAGTACTTC.

The genes are TRBV3-1 and TRBJ2-1; D ambiguous. V was pared by 4 bases and J by 2 bases, with 12 bases between. Germline assignment: CDR1 LGHDT and CDR2 YNNKEL (reference sequence). CDR3 length: 15 amino acids. The CDR3 is CASSPSRAPYNEQFF. The CDR3 nucleotides are TGTGCCAGCAGCCCGTCCCGAGCCCCCTACAATGAGCAGTTCTTC.

This clonotype came up once. The rearrangement uses TRBV25-1 and TRBJ2-5, with TRBD1 matching 7 bases. V dropped 9 bases and J dropped 1; count of bases not matched to a gene: 8. CDR3 length: 14 amino acids. CDR1 is MGHDK and CDR2 is SYGVNS in the germline V gene. The CDR3 region has the DNA TGTGCCAGTTCAGACGGGACAGTCCAAGAGACCCAGTACTTC. It is translated as CASSDGTVQETQYF. Complete variable domain (other parts from reference TRBV25-1 and TRBJ2-5): EADIYQTPRYLVIGTGKKITLECSQTMGHDKMYWYQQDPGMELHLIHYSYGVNSTEKGDLSSESTVSRIRTEHFPLTLESARPSHTSQYLCASSDGTVQETQYFGPGTRLLVL.

This clonotype was picked up a small number of times. This chain links TRBV7-9 with TRBJ2-3; 8 bases line up with TRBD2. This CDR3 comprises 14 residues. Unmatched junction bases numbered 5, after V lost 4 bases and J lost 5 bases. In germline, CDR1 is SEHNR, CDR2 FQNEAQ (reference sequence). For the CDR3, the DNA is TGTGCCAGCAGCTGGCTCCGGGAGGGAGATACGCAGTATTTT. Its translation is CASSWLREGDTQYF.

This clonotype was seen a single time. The junction does not match germline at one end; this may be a read error. This rearrangement joins TRBV7-2 to TRBJ2-1; 8 nucleotides agree with TRBD1. Germline CDR1 reads SGHTA; CDR2 reads FQGNSA. This CDR3 spans 15 amino acids. Here the CDR3 DNA reads TGTGCCAGCCAGAGGACAGGGAATTCCTACAATGGGCAGTTCTTC. Protein product: CASQRTGNSYNGQFF. The complete variable domain, with remaining parts taken from reference TRBV7-2 and TRBJ2-1, reads GAGVSQSPSNKVTEKGKDVELRCDPISGHTALYWYRQSLGQGLEFLIYFQGNSAPDKSGLPSDRFSAERTGGSVSTLTIQRTQQEDSAVYLCASQRTGNSYNGQFFGPGTRLTVL.

V and J are TRBV21-1 and TRBJ2-5; the DNA was not compared with TRBD1, the D call given in the table. TRBV21-1 is reported as a pseudogene. The CDR3 is 13 amino acids. CDR3 loop: CASSKETRETQYF. The CDR3, as DNA: TGTGCCAGCAGCAAAGAAACCCGGGAGACCCAGTACTTC.